A single sample is the source of the 6 T cell receptor beta chains below, sequenced in a study of blood T cells in healthy people across ages (dated by TCRdb to the mid-2010s). The method was 5' RACE. Sequenced on an Illumina HiSeq 2500. A second about 7 to 11 cycle PCR used a sample-barcoded 5' primer and a J-beta primer mix. TCRdb reprocessed the public reads (quality trimming at Q25 with fastp, clone calling with MiXCR) and kept in-frame beta chains. Rows with a matching CDR3 protein are joined into one entry that keeps the most common DNA and genes. The sample profile shows more than 550,000 distinct CDR3 sequences; about 20% of them were found once. The ten largest make up around a fifth of the sample. The sequenced material came from blood. The source of these receptors is a man between 65 and 85 years old in good health.

This clonotype has a handful of counts. The rearrangement uses TRBV12-3 or TRBV12-4 and TRBJ1-4, with D unclear. Trimming stripped 6 bases from V and 4 bases from J, with 6 bases between. The CDR3 has 12 amino acids. The DNA for the CDR3 is TGTGCCAGCAGGCTGGGTAATGAAAAACTGTTTTTT. It specifies CASRLGNEKLFF.

Ten or more counts support this clonotype. The CDR3 nucleotides are TGTGCCAGCAGTTTAGGGTCCAGGGGGACCAACGTCCTGACTTTC. As protein: CASSLGSRGTNVLTF. The rearrangement uses TRBV28 and TRBJ2-6; TRBD1 matches at 7 bases. This CDR3 spans 15 amino acids. The junction had 6 bases not matched to a gene; V was cut back by 2 bases and J by 8 bases. Germline CDR1 is MDHEN and CDR2 is SYDVKM.

The V and J genes are TRBV5-5 and TRBJ1-2; tentatively, D is TRBD1 (6 bases). The V end was cut by 4 bases, the J end by 1 base, with 14 bases between. Germline V CDR1 and CDR2: SGHKS, YYEKEE (reference sequence). The CDR3 spans 15 residues. This CDR3 is CASSPGTKNNYGYTF. The CDR3 DNA reads TGTGCCAGCAGCCCCGGGACAAAGAATAACTATGGCTACACCTTC.

This chain links TRBV6-5 with TRBJ1-2; D unclear. V lost 2 bases to trimming and J lost 5 bases, with 6 bases between them. Germline V lookup: CDR1 MNHEY, CDR2 SVGAGI. The CDR3 length is 12 residues. The DNA of the CDR3 is TGTGCCAGCAGTTACGGGGATTATGGCTACACCTTC. Its translation is CASSYGDYGYTF.

J is TRBJ2-1 and V is TRBV27; tentatively, D is TRBD1 (6 bases). Germline V gives CDR1 MNHEY, CDR2 SMNVEV (reference sequence). CDR3 length: 15 residues. Trimming took off 1 base at V and 5 bases at J, with 12 bases between the two ends. CDR3 DNA: TGTGCCAGCAGTTTATGGGACACCGTTCACAATGAGCAGTTCTTC. Its translation is CASSLWDTVHNEQFF.

In this sample, this clonotype turned up a few times. Germline and junction disagree at one end, which may indicate a read error. The rearrangement joins TRBV20-1 to TRBJ2-7; TRBD2 agrees at 7 bases. CDR3 length: 11 amino acids. Germline V lookup: CDR1 DFQATT, CDR2 SNEGSKA (reference sequence). This chain's CDR3 is CSAPGGPGQCF. As DNA, the CDR3 is TGCAGTGCGCCGGGAGGCCCAGGGCAGTGCTTC.